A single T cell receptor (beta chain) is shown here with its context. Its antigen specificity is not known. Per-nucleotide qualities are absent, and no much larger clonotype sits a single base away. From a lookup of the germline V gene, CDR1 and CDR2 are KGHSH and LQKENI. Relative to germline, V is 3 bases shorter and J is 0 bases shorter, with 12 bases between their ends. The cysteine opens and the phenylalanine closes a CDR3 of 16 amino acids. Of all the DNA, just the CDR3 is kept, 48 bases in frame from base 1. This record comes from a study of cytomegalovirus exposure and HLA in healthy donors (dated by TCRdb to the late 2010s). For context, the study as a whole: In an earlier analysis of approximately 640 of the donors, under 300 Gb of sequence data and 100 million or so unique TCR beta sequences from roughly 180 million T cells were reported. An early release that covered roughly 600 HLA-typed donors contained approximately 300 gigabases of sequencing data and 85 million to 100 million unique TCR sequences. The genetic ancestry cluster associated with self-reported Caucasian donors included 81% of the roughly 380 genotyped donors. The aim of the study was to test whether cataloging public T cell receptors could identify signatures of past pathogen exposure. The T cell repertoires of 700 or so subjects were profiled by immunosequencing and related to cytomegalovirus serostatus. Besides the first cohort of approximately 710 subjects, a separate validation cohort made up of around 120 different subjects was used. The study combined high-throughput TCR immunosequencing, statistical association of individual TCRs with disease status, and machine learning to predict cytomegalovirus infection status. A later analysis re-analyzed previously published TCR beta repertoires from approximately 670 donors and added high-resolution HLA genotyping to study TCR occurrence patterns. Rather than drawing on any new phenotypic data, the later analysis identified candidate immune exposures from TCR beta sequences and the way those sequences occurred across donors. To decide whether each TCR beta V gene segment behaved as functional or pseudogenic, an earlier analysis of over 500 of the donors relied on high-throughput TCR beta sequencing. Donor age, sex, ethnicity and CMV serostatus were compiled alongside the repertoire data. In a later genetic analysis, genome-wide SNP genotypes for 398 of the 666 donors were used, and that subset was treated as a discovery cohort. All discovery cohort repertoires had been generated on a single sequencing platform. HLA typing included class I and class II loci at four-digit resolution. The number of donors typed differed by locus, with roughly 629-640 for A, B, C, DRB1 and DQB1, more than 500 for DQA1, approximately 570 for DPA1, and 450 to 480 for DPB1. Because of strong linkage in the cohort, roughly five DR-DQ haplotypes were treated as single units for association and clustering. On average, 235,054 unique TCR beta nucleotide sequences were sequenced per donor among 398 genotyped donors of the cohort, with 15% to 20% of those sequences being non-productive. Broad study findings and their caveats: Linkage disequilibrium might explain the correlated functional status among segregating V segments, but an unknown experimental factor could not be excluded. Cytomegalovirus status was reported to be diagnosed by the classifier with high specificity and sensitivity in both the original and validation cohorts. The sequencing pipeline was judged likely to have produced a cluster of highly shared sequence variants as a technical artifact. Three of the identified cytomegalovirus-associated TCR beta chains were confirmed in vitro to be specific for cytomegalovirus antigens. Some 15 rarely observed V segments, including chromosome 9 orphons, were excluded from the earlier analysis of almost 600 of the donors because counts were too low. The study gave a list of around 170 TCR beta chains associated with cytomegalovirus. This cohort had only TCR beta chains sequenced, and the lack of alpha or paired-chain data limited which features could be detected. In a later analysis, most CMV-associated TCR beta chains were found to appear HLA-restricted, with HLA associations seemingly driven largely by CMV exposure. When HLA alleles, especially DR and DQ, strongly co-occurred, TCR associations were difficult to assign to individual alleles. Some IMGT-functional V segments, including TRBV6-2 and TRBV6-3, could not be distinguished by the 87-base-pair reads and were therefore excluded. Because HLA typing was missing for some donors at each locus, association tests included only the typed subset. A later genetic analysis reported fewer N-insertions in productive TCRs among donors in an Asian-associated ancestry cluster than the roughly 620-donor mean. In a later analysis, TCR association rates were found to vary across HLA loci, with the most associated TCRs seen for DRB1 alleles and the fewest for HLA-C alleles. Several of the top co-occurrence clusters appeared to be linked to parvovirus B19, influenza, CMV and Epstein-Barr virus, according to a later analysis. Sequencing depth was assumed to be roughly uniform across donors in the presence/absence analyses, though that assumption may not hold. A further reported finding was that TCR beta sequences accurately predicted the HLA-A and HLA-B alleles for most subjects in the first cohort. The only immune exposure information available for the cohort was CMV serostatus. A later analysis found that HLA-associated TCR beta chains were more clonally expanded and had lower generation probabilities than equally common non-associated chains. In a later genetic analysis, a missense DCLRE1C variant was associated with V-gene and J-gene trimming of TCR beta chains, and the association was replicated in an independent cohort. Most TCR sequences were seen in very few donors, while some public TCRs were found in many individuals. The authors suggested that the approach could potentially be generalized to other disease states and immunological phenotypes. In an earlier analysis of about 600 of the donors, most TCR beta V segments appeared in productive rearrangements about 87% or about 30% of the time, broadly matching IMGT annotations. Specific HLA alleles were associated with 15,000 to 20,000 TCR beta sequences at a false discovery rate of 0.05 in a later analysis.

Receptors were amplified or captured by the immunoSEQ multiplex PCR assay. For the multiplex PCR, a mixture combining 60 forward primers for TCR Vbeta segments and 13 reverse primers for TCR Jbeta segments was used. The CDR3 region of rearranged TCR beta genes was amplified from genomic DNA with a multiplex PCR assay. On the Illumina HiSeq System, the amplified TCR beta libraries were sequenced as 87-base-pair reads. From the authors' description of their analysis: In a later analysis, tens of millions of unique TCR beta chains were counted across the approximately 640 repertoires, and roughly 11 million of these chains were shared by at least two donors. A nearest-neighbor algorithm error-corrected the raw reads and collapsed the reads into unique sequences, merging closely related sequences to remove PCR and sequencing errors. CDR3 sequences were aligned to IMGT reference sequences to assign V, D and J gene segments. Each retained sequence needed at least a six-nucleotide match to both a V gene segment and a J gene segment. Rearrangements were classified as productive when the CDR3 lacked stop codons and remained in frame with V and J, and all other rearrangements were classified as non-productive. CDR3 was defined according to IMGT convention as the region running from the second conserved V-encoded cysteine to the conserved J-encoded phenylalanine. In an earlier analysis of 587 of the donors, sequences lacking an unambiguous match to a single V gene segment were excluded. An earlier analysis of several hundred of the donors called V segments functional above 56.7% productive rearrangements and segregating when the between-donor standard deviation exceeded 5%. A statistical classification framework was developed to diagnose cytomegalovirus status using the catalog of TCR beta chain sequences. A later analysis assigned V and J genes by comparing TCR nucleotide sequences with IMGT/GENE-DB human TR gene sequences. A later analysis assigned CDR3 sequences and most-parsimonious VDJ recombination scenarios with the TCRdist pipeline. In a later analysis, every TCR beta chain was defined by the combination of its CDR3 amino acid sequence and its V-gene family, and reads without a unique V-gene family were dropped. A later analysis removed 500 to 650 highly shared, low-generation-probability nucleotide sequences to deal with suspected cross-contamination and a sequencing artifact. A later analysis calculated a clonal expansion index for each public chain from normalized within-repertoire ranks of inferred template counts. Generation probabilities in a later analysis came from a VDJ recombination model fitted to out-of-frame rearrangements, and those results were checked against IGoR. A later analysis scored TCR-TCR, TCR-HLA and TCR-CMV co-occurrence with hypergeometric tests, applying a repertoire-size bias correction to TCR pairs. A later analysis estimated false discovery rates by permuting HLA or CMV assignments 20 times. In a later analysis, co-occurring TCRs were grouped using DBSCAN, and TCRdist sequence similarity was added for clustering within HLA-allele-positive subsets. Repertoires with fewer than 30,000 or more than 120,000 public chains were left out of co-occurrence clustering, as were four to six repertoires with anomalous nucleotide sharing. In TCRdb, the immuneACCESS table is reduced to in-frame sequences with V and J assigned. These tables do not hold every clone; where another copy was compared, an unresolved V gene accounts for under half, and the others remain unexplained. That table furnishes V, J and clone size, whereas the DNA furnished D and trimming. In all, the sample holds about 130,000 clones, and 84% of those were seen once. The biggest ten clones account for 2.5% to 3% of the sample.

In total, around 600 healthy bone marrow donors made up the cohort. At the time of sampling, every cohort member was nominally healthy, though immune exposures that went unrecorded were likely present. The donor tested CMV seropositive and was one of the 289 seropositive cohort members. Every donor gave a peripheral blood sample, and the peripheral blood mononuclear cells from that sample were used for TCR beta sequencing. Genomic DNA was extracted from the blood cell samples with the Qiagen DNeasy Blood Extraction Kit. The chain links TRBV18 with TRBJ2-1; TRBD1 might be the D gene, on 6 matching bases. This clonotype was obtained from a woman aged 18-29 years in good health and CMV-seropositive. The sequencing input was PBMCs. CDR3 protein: CASSPFGQSSYNEQFF. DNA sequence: TGTGCCAGCTCACCCTTCGGACAGAGCTCCTACAATGAGCAGTTCTTC.